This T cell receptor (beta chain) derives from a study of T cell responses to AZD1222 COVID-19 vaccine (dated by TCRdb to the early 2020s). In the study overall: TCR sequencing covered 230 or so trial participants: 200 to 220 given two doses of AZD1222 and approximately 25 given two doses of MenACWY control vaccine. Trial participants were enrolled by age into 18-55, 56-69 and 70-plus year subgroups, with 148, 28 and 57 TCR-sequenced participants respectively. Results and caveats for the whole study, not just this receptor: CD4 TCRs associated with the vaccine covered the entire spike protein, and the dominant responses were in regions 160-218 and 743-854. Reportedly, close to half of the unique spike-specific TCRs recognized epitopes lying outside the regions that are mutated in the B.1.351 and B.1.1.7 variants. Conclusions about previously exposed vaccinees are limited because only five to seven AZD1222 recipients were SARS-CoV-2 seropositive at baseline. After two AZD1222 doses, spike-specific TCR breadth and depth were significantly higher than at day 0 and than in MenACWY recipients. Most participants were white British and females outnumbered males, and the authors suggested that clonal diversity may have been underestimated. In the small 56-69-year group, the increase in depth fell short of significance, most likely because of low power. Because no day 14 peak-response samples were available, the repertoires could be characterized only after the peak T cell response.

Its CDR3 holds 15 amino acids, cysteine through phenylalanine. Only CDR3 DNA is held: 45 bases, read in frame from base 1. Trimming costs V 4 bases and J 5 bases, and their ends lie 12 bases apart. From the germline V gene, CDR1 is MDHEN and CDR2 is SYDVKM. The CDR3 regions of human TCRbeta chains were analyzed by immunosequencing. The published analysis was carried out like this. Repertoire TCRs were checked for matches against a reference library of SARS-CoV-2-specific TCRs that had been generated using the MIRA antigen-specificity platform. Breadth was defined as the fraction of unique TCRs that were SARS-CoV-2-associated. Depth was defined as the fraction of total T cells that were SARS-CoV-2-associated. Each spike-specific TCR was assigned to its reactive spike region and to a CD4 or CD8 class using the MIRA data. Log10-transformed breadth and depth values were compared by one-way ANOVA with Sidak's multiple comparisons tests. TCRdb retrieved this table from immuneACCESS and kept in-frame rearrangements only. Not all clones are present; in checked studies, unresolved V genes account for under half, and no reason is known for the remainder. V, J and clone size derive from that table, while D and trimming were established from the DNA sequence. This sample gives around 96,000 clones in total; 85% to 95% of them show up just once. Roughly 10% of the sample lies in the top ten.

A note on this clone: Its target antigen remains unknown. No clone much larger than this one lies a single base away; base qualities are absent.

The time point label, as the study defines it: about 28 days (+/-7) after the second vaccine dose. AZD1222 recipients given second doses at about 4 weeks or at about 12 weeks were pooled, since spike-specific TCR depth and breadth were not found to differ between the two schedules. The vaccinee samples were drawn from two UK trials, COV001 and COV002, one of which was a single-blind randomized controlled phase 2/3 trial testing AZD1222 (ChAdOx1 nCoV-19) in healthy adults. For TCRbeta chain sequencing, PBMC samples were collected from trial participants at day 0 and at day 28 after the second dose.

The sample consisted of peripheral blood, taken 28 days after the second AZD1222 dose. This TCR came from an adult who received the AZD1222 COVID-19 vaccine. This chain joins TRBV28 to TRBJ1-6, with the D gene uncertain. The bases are TGTGCCAGCAGTTCGAGCACTCCCGATAATTCACCCCTCCACTTT. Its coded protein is CASSSSTPDNSPLHF.